This TCR beta chain was profiled in a study of T cell responses to AZD1222 COVID-19 vaccine. The protocol was immunoSEQ multiplex PCR, while the TCRdb copy is restricted to in-frame clones and leaves out a portion. The table includes around 150,000 clones, roughly 90% detected once. Comments on this clone: The antigen is unknown.

Study-wide points: Nearly half of spike-specific TCRs reportedly target unmutated variant regions. Clonal diversity was possibly underestimated, and white British individuals and females predominated among donors.

Pooling covered second doses at about 4 or about 12 weeks. Germline V gene data show CDR1 as MDHEN and CDR2 as SYDVKM. V was trimmed by 5 bases and J by 5 bases, leaving 10 bases between them. CDR3 length: 12 residues. V and J are TRBV28 and TRBJ2-7; D not certain. Source: peripheral blood, taken 28 days after the second AZD1222 dose. The source of this sequence is an adult who received the AZD1222 COVID-19 vaccine. The CDR3 here is CASSPSHHEQYF. CDR3 sequence (DNA): TGTGCCAGCAGTCCCTCTCATCACGAGCAGTACTTC.